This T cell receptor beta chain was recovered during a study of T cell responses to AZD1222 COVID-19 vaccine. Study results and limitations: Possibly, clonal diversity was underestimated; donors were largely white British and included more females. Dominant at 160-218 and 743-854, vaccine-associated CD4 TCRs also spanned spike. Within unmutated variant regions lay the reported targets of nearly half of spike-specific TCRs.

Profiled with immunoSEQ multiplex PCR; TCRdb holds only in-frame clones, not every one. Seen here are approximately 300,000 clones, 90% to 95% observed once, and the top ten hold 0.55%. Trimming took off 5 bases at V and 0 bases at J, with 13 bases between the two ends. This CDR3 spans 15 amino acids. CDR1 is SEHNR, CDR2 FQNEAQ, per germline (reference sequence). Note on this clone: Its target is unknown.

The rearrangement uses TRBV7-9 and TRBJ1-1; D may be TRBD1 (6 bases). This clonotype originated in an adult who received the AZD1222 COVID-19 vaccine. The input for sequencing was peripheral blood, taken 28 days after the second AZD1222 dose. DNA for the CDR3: TGTGCCAGCAGCACAGGGAGGGGAATGAACACTGAAGCTTTCTTT. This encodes CASSTGRGMNTEAFF.